This TCR beta chain was captured by sequencing in a study of T cells and copy number aberrations in small-cell lung cancer. In germline, CDR1 is MRHNA, CDR2 SNTAGT. The CDR3 is 13 residues long. Trimming at V came to 3 bases and at J to 9 bases, leaving 4 bases not matched to a gene. All donors had upfront surgery without preoperative chemotherapy, radiotherapy or any immunotherapy. Only in-frame clones appear in the TCRdb table, and some are missing; sequencing was by immunoSEQ multiplex PCR. The repertoire holds around 6,100 clones, with about 72% as singletons. The sequenced material came from normal tissue next to the tumor. The origin of this receptor is a woman in her seventies with small cell lung cancer. Some clones in this sample may be carry-over from other donors' samples. The rearrangement joins TRBV6-4 to TRBJ2-1, with 8 bases identical to TRBD1. CDR3 in amino acids: CASSENRGTEQFF. The CDR3 DNA reads TGTGCCAGCAGTGAGAACAGGGGGACTGAGCAGTTCTTC.